These T cell receptor beta chains were read from a single sample in a study of blood T cell repertoires in COVID-19. Libraries were prepared by immunoSEQ multiplex PCR; TCRdb keeps only in-frame clonotypes and omits some of them. The table records about 250,000 clones, 80% to 90% of them present only once. Source material: peripheral blood. These receptors originate from a middle-aged woman who had recovered from COVID-19. Each CDR3 is given with its conserved first and last residue. The D gene is left open where the match is weak. Clone size appears in some rows only: once, few, many, or a class for an expanded clone.

d_gene,abundance,v_gene,j_gene,CDR3nt,CDR3aa
NA,NA,TRBV19,TRBJ2-1,TGTGCCAGTAGTTCAGACAGAGGTTACAATGAGCAGTTCTTC,CASSSDRGYNEQFF
TRBD2,few,TRBV15,TRBJ2-7,TGTGCCACCAGCAGAGATCAGTGGGGGGGAGGATACGAGCAGTACTTC,CATSRDQWGGGYEQYF
NA,NA,TRBV9,TRBJ1-2,TGTGCCAGCAGCGTAGATATTCGGCTTATGTACAGGGAAGGCGACGGCTACACCTTC,CASSVDIRLMYREGDGYTF
NA,NA,TRBV5-4,TRBJ1-4,TGTGCCAGCAGCGTGGACAGTACCGAAAAACTGTTTTTT,CASSVDSTEKLFF
NA,NA,TRBV2,TRBJ2-1,TGTGCCAGCAGTAAACTCACCGAATGGGCGTTCTTC,CASSKLTEWAFF
TRBD2,NA,TRBV7-2,TRBJ2-1,TGTGCCAGCAGCTCATATAGCGGGCAATCCTACAATGAGCAGTTCTTC,CASSSYSGQSYNEQFF
TRBD2,NA,TRBV29-1,TRBJ2-1,TGCAGCGTTGGGGCAACCTCCGGGGGGAATGAGCAGTTCTTC,CSVGATSGGNEQFF
TRBD2,NA,TRBV13,TRBJ2-1,TGTGCCAGCAGCTTCATAGATAGCGGGACCAACTACAATGAGCAGTTCTTC,CASSFIDSGTNYNEQFF
NA,NA,TRBV5-1,TRBJ1-1,TGCGCCAGCAGGCAACAGGGTCCTCGAACTGAAGCTTTCTTT,CASRQQGPRTEAFF
NA,few,TRBV6-2/TRBV6-3,TRBJ2-7,TGTGCCAGCAGTCTTTGGTACGGCTACGAGCAGTACTTC,CASSLWYGYEQYF
NA,NA,TRBV6-5,TRBJ2-3,TGTGCCAGCAGAGAGGACTATAGGGATACGCAGTATTTT,CASREDYRDTQYF
TRBD1,NA,TRBV6-5,TRBJ1-6,TGTGCCAGCAGCCAATGGGGACAGGGTAATTCACCCCTCCACTTT,CASSQWGQGNSPLHF
TRBD2,once,TRBV18,TRBJ2-2,TGTGCCCATCGGGCGGGGGTCGGCAAGAACACCGGGGAGCTGTTTTTT,CAHRAGVGKNTGELFF
NA,many,TRBV30,TRBJ1-4,TGTGCCTGGAGTAGCATAAAGGAAAAACTGTTTTTT,CAWSSIKEKLFF
NA,NA,TRBV6-5,TRBJ1-2,TGTGCCAGCAGTTACGGTCTCCGGGGATGGGGCTACACCTTC,CASSYGLRGWGYTF
NA,NA,TRBV29-1,TRBJ1-1,TGCAGCGTTGGACGGGGTTGGAACACTGAAGCTTTCTTT,CSVGRGWNTEAFF
NA,NA,TRBV18,TRBJ1-1,TGTGCCAGCTCCTTAACCGGGACACCTGATAACACTGAAGCTTTCTTT,CASSLTGTPDNTEAFF
NA,NA,TRBV30,TRBJ1-4,TGTGCCTGGAGTACGTACATGGCAGGGCGCGAAAAACTGTTTTTT,CAWSTYMAGREKLFF
TRBD1,NA,TRBV5-1,TRBJ1-4,TGCGCCAGCAGCTTGGCGACAGGGGGCGGAAAACTGTTTTTT,CASSLATGGGKLFF
TRBD1,NA,TRBV10-3,TRBJ1-2,TGTGCCATCAGTGAAGGCTATCAAGGGGGCTTCTATGGCTACACCTTC,CAISEGYQGGFYGYTF
TRBD1,NA,TRBV5-1,TRBJ1-1,TGCGCCAGCAGACTGGACAGGGGGGTAGGTGACACTGAAGCTTTCTTT,CASRLDRGVGDTEAFF
TRBD1,NA,TRBV2,TRBJ2-1,TGTGCCAGCAGTGCCCGGACAGGGGGCGTGGATGAGCAGTTCTTC,CASSARTGGVDEQFF
TRBD1,once,TRBV7-9,TRBJ2-7,TGTGCCAGCAGCCCGGACAGGGACGGCTACGAGCAGTACTTC,CASSPDRDGYEQYF
NA,NA,TRBV29-1,TRBJ1-4,TGCAGTGCTCGCGATTTCGGTCACGGTGAAAAACTGTTTTTT,CSARDFGHGEKLFF
NA,NA,TRBV19,TRBJ1-5,TGTGCCGCCAGTACCGGCCCGGGGAATCAGCCCCAGCATTTT,CAASTGPGNQPQHF